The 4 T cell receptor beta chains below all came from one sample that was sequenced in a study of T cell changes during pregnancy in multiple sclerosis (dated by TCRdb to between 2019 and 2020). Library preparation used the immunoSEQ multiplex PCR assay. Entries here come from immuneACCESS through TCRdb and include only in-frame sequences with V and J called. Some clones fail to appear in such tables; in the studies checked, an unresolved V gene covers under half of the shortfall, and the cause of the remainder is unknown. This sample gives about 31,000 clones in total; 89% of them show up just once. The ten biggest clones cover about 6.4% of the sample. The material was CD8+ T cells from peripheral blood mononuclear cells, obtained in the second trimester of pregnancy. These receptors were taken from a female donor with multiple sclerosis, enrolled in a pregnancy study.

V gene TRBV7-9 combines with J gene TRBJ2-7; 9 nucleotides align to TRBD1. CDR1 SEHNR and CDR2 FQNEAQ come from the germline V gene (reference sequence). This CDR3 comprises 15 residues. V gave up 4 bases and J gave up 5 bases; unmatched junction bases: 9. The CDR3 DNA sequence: TGTGCCAGCAGCTACCGGGACAGGGTCTTGGACGAGCAGTACTTC. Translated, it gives CASSYRDRVLDEQYF.

The CDR3 DNA follows: TGTGCCAGCAGTCCACGGGGGGCTTACTATAATTCACCCCTCCACTTT. This encodes CASSPRGAYYNSPLHF. The chain is built from TRBV27 and TRBJ1-6; D may be TRBD1 (6 bases). CDR1 and CDR2 from the germline V gene are MNHEY and SMNVEV (reference sequence). V was shortened by 5 bases and J by 3 bases, with 14 bases between the two germline ends. The CDR3 is 16 residues long.

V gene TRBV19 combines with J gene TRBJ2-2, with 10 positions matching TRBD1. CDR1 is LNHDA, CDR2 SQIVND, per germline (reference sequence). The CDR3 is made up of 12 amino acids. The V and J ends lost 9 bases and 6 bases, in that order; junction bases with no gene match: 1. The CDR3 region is CASGQGAGELFF. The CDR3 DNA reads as TGTGCCAGCGGACAGGGGGCCGGGGAGCTGTTTTTT.

The CDR3 coding sequence is TGTGCCAGCAGTTACGGAGCGCTCTCTGGGGCCAACGTCCTGACTTTC. Translating gives CASSYGALSGANVLTF. The chain joins TRBV6-5 to TRBJ2-6; D not certain. The CDR3 is 16 amino acids. Trimming stripped 2 bases from V and 0 bases from J, with 8 bases between. Germline loops: CDR1 MNHEY, CDR2 SVGAGI.